This T cell receptor (beta chain) was obtained from a study of PD-1 blockade in classical Hodgkin lymphoma. V trimming: 0 bases; J trimming: 11 bases; junction bases outside the gene matches: 7. Germline CDR1 reads WNHNN; CDR2 reads SYGVQD (reference sequence). The CDR3 contains 14 residues. Overall study findings and caveats: By cycle point C4D1, TCR diversity had risen significantly in CD4+ cells (but not CD8+ cells). As was reported, newly diagnosed patients showed lower baseline TCR diversity than healthy donors did. Individuals initiating nivolumab under 1 year after ASCT were excluded.

The method was immunoSEQ multiplex PCR; TCRdb's version includes in-frame clones alone and lacks a portion of them. The sample has about 9,200 clones, around 88% seen once. This clone was seen just once. Its cognate antigen is unknown. Time point noted: cycle 4 day 1 (C4D1), after about 6 weeks of nivolumab. Each and every patient relapsed after autologous stem cell transplantation, and patients got differing brentuximab vedotin exposure. The sequenced sample was peripheral blood mononuclear cells (PBMCs), obtained before the fourth cycle of nivolumab. The clonotype originates from a human donor with classical Hodgkin lymphoma. The chain carries TRBV10-1 and TRBJ2-5; 9 bases are a match to TRBD1. CDR3 in DNA: TGCGCCAGCAGTGAGTCGGGACAGGGCGGAGAGCAGTACTTC. As protein: CASSESGQGGEQYF.